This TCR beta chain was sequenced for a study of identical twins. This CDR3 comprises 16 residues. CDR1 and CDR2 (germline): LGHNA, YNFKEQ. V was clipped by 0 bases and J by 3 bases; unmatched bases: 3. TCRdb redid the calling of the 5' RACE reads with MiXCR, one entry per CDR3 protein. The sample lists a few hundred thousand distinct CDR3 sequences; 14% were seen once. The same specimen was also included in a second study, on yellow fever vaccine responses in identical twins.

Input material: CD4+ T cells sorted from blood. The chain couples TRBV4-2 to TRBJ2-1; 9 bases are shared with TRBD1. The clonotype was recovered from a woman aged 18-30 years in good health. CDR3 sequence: CASSQEGTGIYNEQFF. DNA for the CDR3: TGTGCCAGCAGCCAAGAAGGGACAGGGATCTACAATGAGCAGTTCTTC.